This T cell receptor beta chain was identified in a study of cytomegalovirus exposure and HLA in healthy donors. Study-wide results and limits: It was approximately 150 TCR beta chains that were listed as cytomegalovirus-associated.

For this clone: Antigen specificity is unknown.

Per germline, CDR1 LNHDA and CDR2 SQIVND (reference sequence). Between the trimmed V and J ends, which lost 1 base and 12 bases, there was a span of 12 bases. The CDR3 is 12 residues long. This table comes from immunoSEQ multiplex PCR, and its TCRdb copy is limited to in-frame clones, with some not included. The sample consists of around 73,000 clones, over 85% of them appearing once. The TCR originated in a young woman in good health and CMV-seropositive. The rearrangement links TRBV19 to TRBJ2-5, with D uncertain. The sample consisted of PBMCs. The CDR3 loop reads CASSIAGSPEYF. CDR3 coding DNA: TGTGCCAGTAGTATAGCGGGTTCTCCTGAGTACTTC.